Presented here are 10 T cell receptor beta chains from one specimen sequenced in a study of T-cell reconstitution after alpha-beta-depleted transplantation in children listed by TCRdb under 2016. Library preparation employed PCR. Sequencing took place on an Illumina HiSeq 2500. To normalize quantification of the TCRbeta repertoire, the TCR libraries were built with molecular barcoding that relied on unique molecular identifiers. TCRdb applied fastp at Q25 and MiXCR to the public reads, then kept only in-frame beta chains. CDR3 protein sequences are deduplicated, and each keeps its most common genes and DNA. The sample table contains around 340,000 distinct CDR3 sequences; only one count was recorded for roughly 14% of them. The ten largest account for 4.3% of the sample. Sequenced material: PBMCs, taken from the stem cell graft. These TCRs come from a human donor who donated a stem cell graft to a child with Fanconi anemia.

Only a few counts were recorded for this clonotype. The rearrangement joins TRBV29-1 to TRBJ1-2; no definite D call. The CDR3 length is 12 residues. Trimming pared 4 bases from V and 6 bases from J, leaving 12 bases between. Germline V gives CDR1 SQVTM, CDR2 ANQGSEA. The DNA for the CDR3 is TGCAGCGTTGGGGATTGGGAAGATGGCTACACCTTC. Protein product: CSVGDWEDGYTF.

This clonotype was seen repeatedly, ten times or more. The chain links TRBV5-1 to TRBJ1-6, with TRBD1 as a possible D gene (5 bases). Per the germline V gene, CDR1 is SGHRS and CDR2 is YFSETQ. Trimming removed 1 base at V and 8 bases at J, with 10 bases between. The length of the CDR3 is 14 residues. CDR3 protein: CASSLTGFDSPLHF. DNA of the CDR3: TGCGCCAGCAGCTTGACAGGTTTCGATTCACCCCTCCACTTT.

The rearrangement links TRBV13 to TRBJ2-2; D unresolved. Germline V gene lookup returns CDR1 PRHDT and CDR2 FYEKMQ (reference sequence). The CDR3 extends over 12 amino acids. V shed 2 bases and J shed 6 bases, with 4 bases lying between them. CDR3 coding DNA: TGTGCCAGCAGCTTATGGTCCGGGGAGCTGTTTTTT. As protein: CASSLWSGELFF. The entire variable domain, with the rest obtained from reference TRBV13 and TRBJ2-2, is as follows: AAGVIQSPRHLIKEKRETATLKCYPIPRHDTVYWYQQGPGQDPQFLISFYEKMQSDKGSIPDRFSAQQFSDYHSELNMSSLELGDSALYFCASSLWSGELFFGEGSRLTVL.

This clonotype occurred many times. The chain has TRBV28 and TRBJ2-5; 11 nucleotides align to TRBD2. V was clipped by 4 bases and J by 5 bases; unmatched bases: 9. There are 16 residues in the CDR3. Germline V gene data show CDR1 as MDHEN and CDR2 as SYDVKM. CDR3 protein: CASSYLAGGFVETQYF. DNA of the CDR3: TGTGCCAGCAGTTACCTAGCGGGGGGTTTCGTGGAGACCCAGTACTTC.

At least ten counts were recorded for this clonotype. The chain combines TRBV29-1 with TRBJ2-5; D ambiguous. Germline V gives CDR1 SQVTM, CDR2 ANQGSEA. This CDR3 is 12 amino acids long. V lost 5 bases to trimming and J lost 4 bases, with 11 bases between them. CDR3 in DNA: TGCAGCGTTAAGAGGTCAACAGAGACCCAGTACTTC. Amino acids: CSVKRSTETQYF.

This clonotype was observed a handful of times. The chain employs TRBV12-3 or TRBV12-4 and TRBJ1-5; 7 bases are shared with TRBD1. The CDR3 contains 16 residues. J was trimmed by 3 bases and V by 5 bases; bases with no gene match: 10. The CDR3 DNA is TGTGCCAGCAGTCCAGTTACAGGGGTTCTCAATCAGCCCCAGCATTTT. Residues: CASSPVTGVLNQPQHF.

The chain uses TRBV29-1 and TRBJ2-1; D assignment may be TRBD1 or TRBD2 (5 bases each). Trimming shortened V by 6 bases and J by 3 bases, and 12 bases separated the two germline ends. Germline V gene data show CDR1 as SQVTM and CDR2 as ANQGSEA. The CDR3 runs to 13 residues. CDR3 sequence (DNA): TGCAGCGTCGAGGGACCTAACTACAATGAGCAGTTCTTC. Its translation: CSVEGPNYNEQFF.

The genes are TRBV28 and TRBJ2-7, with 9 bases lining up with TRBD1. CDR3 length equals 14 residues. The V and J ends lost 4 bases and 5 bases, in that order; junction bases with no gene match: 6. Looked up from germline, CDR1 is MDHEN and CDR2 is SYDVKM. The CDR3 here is CASSWTGAYDEQYV. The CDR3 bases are TGTGCCAGCAGTTGGACAGGGGCGTACGACGAGCAGTACGTC.

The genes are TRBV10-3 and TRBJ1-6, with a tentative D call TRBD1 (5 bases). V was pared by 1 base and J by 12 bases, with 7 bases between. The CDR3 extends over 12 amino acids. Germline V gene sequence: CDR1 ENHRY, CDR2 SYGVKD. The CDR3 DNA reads TGTGCCATCAGTGAGTGGGACGGACCCCTCCACTTT. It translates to CAISEWDGPLHF.

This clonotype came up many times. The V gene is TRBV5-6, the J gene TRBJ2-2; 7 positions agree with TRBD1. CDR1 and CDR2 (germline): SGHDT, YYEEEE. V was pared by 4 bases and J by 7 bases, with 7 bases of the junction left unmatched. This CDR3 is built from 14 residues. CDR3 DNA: TGTGCCAGCAGCAGAACAGGGGAGCTCGGGGAGCTGTTTTTT. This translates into CASSRTGELGELFF.